These 25 T cell receptor beta chains were sequenced from one sample in a study of immune cell composition in non-small cell lung cancer. The normal lung sample lay at least 3 cm, and maximally far, from the tumour. Clones were sequenced by immunoSEQ multiplex PCR, and TCRdb holds only the in-frame ones, with some missing. The table shows about 6,800 clones, with about 83% occurring only once. Input material: non-adjacent lung tissue. The receptors shown here come from a human donor with non-small cell lung cancer.

Remarks on this clone: Sequence at one end of the junction differs from germline and may be a read error. The chain combines TRBV7-7 with TRBJ2-5; TRBD2 matches at 7 bases. This CDR3 has 16 residues. Germline V gene lookup returns CDR1 SSHAT and CDR2 FNYEAQ (reference sequence). This CDR3 is CASSLVPGGKGETQYF. For the CDR3, the DNA is TGTGCTAGCAGCTTAGTACCGGGGGGAAAGGGAGAGACCCAGTACTTC.

The chain couples TRBV5-8 to TRBJ1-5; 8 bases are a match to TRBD1. The CDR3 is 16 amino acids. Germline CDR1 reads SGHTS; CDR2 reads YDEGEE. With V trimmed by 1 base and J by 0 bases, 3 bases remained unmatched. CDR3 sequence (DNA): TGTGCCAGCAGCTTGAGACAGGGGTATAGCAATCAGCCCCAGCATTTT. Protein sequence: CASSLRQGYSNQPQHF.

The V and J genes are TRBV11-2 and TRBJ1-6, with TRBD1 as a possible D gene (6 bases). Trimming shortened V by 6 bases and J by 5 bases, and 23 bases separated the two germline ends. This CDR3 has 18 residues. The germline V gene has CDR1 SGHAT and CDR2 FQNNGV. The CDR3 coding sequence is TGTGCCAGCAGTCAGAGGCGTTACGGGGGCCTCAATAATTCACCCCTCCACTTT. Translation gives CASSQRRYGGLNNSPLHF.

This clone was recorded once. The V gene is TRBV28, the J gene TRBJ1-1; tentative D call: TRBD1 (6 bases). CDR3 size: 14 residues. Germline V gene sequence: CDR1 MDHEN, CDR2 SYDVKM. The V and J ends lost 5 bases and 2 bases respectively, with 12 bases between them. CDR3 nucleotide sequence: TGTGCCAGCAGTGTTACAGGGCTTAACACTGAAGCTTTCTTT. Translated, it gives CASSVTGLNTEAFF. The whole variable domain, filled in from reference TRBV28 and TRBJ1-1, reads DVKVTQSSRYLVKRTGEKVFLECVQDMDHENMFWYRQDPGLGLRLIYFSYDVKMKEKGDIPEGYSVSREKKERFSLILESASTNQTSMYLCASSVTGLNTEAFFGQGTRLTVV.

This chain connects TRBV7-9 to TRBJ1-3; D possibly corresponds to TRBD1 (5 bases). The germline V and J ends were trimmed by 1 base and 7 bases, with 11 bases remaining between them. This CDR3 has 14 amino acids. The germline gives CDR1 SEHNR, CDR2 FQNEAQ (reference sequence). CDR3 loop: CASSLGGEGNTIYF. CDR3 DNA sequence: TGTGCCAGCAGCTTAGGGGGGGAAGGGAACACCATATATTTT.

The genes are TRBV6-6 and TRBJ2-5; TRBD1 matches 8 bases. Germline V gives CDR1 MNHNY, CDR2 SVGAGI (reference sequence). This CDR3 contains 13 residues. J gave up 5 bases and V 7 bases, and 6 bases lay outside the gene matches. DNA of the CDR3: TGTGCCAGCACCGACCGACAGGGGGAGACCCAGTACTTC. Translating it yields CASTDRQGETQYF.

The chain carries TRBV9 and TRBJ2-7, with D possibly TRBD1 on 6 matching bases. The V and J ends lost 3 bases and 3 bases respectively, with 13 bases between them. This CDR3 is 14 amino acids long. Germline V gene lookup returns CDR1 SGDLS and CDR2 YYNGEE. The CDR3 region has the DNA TGTGCCAGCAGCGAACAGGGAGTAGGCTACGAGCAGTACTTC. Its protein is CASSEQGVGYEQYF.

The chain employs TRBV7-2 and TRBJ1-2; D is possibly TRBD1 (6 bases). Germline V gene sequence: CDR1 SGHTA, CDR2 FQGNSA. The CDR3 covers 17 residues. Trimming took 2 bases from V and 7 from J, leaving 23 bases between them. The DNA of the CDR3 is TGTGCCAGCAGCTTAAGGGGGGCAGGGGAGACGGCCTCTGGCTACACCTTC. Its protein is CASSLRGAGETASGYTF.

The rearrangement joins TRBV7-9 to TRBJ2-7; TRBD1 or TRBD2 may be the D gene (5 bases each). The germline V gene has CDR1 SEHNR and CDR2 FQNEAQ (reference sequence). CDR3 length: 13 residues. Trimming cost V 6 bases and J 2 bases, with 11 bases left between them. The CDR3 sequence: CASSYQGPYEQYF. The CDR3 region has the DNA TGTGCCAGCAGTTATCAGGGACCCTACGAGCAGTACTTC. The full variable domain, completed using reference TRBV7-9 and TRBJ2-7, is DTGVSQNPRHKITKRGQNVTFRCDPISEHNRLYWYRQTLGQGPEFLTYFQNEAQLEKSRLLSDRFSAERPKGSFSTLEIQRTEQGDSAMYLCASSYQGPYEQYFGPGTRLTVT.

This chain uses TRBV11-2 with TRBJ1-2; D is uncertain. Between the trimmed V and J ends, which lost 2 bases and 8 bases, there was a span of 6 bases. The CDR3 is 11 amino acids. Germline values: CDR1 SGHAT, CDR2 FQNNGV. The CDR3 sequence is CASSLRGGYTF. CDR3 bases: TGTGCCAGCAGCTTACGAGGGGGCTACACCTTC.

In this sample, this clone turned up once. This chain links TRBV6-6 with TRBJ2-1; no firm D call. CDR1 MNHNY and CDR2 SVGAGI come from the germline V gene (reference sequence). Between the trimmed V and J ends, which lost 4 bases and 0 bases, there was a span of 10 bases. This CDR3 spans 15 amino acids. The CDR3: CASSSQESSYNEQFF. The CDR3 DNA follows: TGTGCCAGCAGTTCCCAGGAAAGCTCCTACAATGAGCAGTTCTTC.

On this clone: An end of the junction does not agree with germline; a read error may underlie this. This chain joins TRBV30 and TRBJ1-2; D is unresolved. Germline CDR1 and CDR2: GTSNPN and SVGIG (reference sequence). The CDR3 consists of 11 residues. This chain's CDR3 is CAWSVLYGNTF. The CDR3, as DNA: TGTGCCTGGAGTGTACTCTATGGCAACACCTTC.

The J gene is TRBJ2-7, the V gene TRBV6-5; D is possibly TRBD2 (6 bases). V lost 6 bases and J 5 bases, leaving 20 bases between the germline ends. The CDR3 consists of 15 residues. Germline V CDR1 and CDR2: MNHEY, SVGAGI. DNA of the CDR3: TGTGCCAGCAGCCCAGCGGGCTACGGTACCGACGAGCAGTACTTC. Its translation: CASSPAGYGTDEQYF.

CDR3 coding DNA: TGCGCCAGCAGCCAATTGACAGGCCCGAACTACGAGCAGTACTTC. Translated, it gives CASSQLTGPNYEQYF. This rearrangement joins TRBV4-1 to TRBJ2-7; maybe TRBD1 (6 bases). The CDR3 covers 15 residues. V was clipped by 2 bases and J by 3 bases, with 14 bases between them. Germline V gene sequence: CDR1 MGHRA, CDR2 YSYEKL.

V and J are TRBV18 and TRBJ2-1; maybe TRBD2 (6 bases). Germline V CDR1 and CDR2: KGHSH, LQKENI. The CDR3 sequence is 14 residues long. With 7 bases removed from V and 10 bases from J, the gap between germline ends came to 20 bases. CDR3 DNA sequence: TGTGCCAGCTGCCCGGGACTCCGAGGGGAGGAGCAGTTCTTC. Its translation: CASCPGLRGEEQFF.

This clone has only one observation. The V call is TRBV6-5, the J call TRBJ2-7, with 8 bases matching TRBD1. The CDR3 is made up of 13 amino acids. Germline V lookup: CDR1 MNHEY, CDR2 SVGAGI. With 7 bases clipped from V and 3 bases from J, the junction kept 5 bases outside the gene matches. CDR3 sequence reads: CASTQGAVYEQYF. The CDR3 coding sequence is TGTGCCAGCACCCAGGGGGCGGTCTACGAGCAGTACTTC.

This clone is termed large. V usage is TRBV6-5 and J usage is TRBJ2-7; possible D gene TRBD1, 6 bases. Germline values: CDR1 MNHEY, CDR2 SVGAGI. This CDR3 has 11 amino acids. V lost 6 bases to trimming and J lost 7 bases, with 10 bases between them. CDR3 bases: TGTGCCAGCAGCCCAGGGGAAGAGCAGTACTTC. Residues: CASSPGEEQYF.

This rearrangement joins TRBV4-1 to TRBJ2-3, with 9 bases that match TRBD1. The CDR3 extends over 16 amino acids. V shed 0 bases and J 5 bases; nucleotides not matched to a gene: 6. CDR1 and CDR2 (germline): MGHRA, YSYEKL. The CDR3 sequence: CASSQEAGQGKDTQYF. The CDR3 DNA reads as TGCGCCAGCAGCCAAGAGGCGGGACAGGGAAAAGATACGCAGTATTTT.

V usage is TRBV5-6 and J usage is TRBJ2-2, with 7 nucleotides matching TRBD1. Germline V lookup: CDR1 SGHDT, CDR2 YYEEEE. The CDR3 spans 15 residues. J lost 3 bases, V lost 4 bases, and 6 bases had no gene match. The CDR3 loop is CASSPDRLDTGELFF. DNA of the CDR3: TGTGCCAGCAGCCCGGACAGGCTTGACACCGGGGAGCTGTTTTTT. Full variable domain (remainder filled in from reference TRBV5-6 and TRBJ2-2): DAGVTQSPTHLIKTRGQQVTLRCSPKSGHDTVSWYQQALGQGPQFIFQYYEEEERQRGNFPDRFSGHQFPNYSSELNVNALLLGDSALYLCASSPDRLDTGELFFGEGSRLTVL.

This sequence joins TRBV27 and TRBJ1-6; possible D gene TRBD1, 6 bases. Germline V gives CDR1 MNHEY, CDR2 SMNVEV (reference sequence). V shed 2 bases and J shed 4 bases, with 9 bases lying between them. This CDR3 has 15 amino acids. The CDR3 DNA sequence: TGTGCCAGCAGTTTAAGGGGACAATATAATTCACCCCTCCACTTT. It yields the protein CASSLRGQYNSPLHF.

This clone appeared a single time. The chain has TRBV4-2 and TRBJ2-7; the D gene is possibly TRBD1 (6 bases). The V gene's germline CDR1 is LGHNA and CDR2 YNFKEQ. This CDR3 has 21 amino acids. Trimming took 2 bases from V and 0 from J, leaving 29 bases between them. This CDR3 is CASSQPFRLGVTGTDSYEQYF. In nucleotides, the CDR3 is TGTGCCAGCAGCCAACCTTTCAGACTTGGGGTGACAGGAACCGACTCCTACGAGCAGTACTTC.

The rearrangement uses TRBV5-1 and TRBJ1-5, with D tentatively TRBD1 (6 bases). V lost 5 bases and J 3 bases, leaving 12 bases between the germline ends. The CDR3 is 14 residues long. CDR1 and CDR2 (germline): SGHRS, YFSETQ. The CDR3 bases are TGCGCCAGCAGGTCAGGGGAGGACAATCAGCCCCAGCATTTT. Translation: CASRSGEDNQPQHF.

The V call is TRBV6-1, the J call TRBJ1-4; TRBD1 matches at 7 bases. Germline CDR1 and CDR2: MNHNS and SASEGT. Unmatched junction bases numbered 12, after V lost 2 bases and J lost 6 bases. The CDR3 spans 17 residues. The DNA of the CDR3 is TGTGCCAGCAGTGAATATCGACTTGTAGGGGGCGATGAAAAACTGTTTTTT. It encodes CASSEYRLVGGDEKLFF.

V and J are TRBV4-3 and TRBJ1-3; 9 bases fit TRBD1. Germline CDR1 and CDR2: LGHNA and YSLEER. The CDR3 is 15 amino acids. V trimming: 2 bases; J trimming: 10 bases; junction bases outside the gene matches: 9. CDR3 residues: CASSQSARTGETIYF. CDR3 nucleotides: TGCGCCAGCAGCCAATCCGCCCGGACAGGGGAAACCATATATTTT.

The J gene is TRBJ1-2, the V gene TRBV12-5; no clear D gene. The CDR3 covers 14 residues. The V gene lost 1 base and the J gene lost 4 bases, with 10 bases spanning the gap. The germline gives CDR1 LGHNT, CDR2 FRNRAP. CDR3 protein: CASGLAPGTYGYTF. The CDR3 nucleotides are TGTGCTAGTGGTTTGGCTCCGGGCACCTATGGCTACACCTTC.